Following are 22 T cell receptor beta chains from one sample sequenced in a study of T-cell reconstitution after alpha-beta-depleted transplantation in children. It was with unique molecular identifiers that the TCRbeta library was prepared. TCRdb re-analysed the PCR reads in MiXCR, keeping a single row per CDR3 protein. The profile shows approximately 650,000 distinct CDR3 sequences, around 13% of them singletons. Material: PBMCs, obtained before TCRalphabeta/CD19-depleted stem cell transplant. The receptors stem from a girl aged 2 to 9 with congenital amegakaryocytic thrombocytopenia, due to receive a stem cell transplant.

This clonotype was seen once. The CDR3 DNA is TGCAGTGCTCGGATCTCAGCAGAGACCCAGTACTTC. Translation: CSARISAETQYF. The genes are TRBV20-1 and TRBJ2-5; unclear D gene. Germline V gene sequence: CDR1 DFQATT, CDR2 SNEGSKA (reference sequence). Trimming took off 5 bases at V and 4 bases at J, with 11 bases between the two ends. CDR3 length: 12 amino acids.

The chain links TRBV15 to TRBJ2-1; D may be TRBD1 (6 bases). With 0 bases removed from V and 3 bases from J, the gap between germline ends came to 12 bases. From germline, CDR1 is LNHNV and CDR2 YYDKDF (reference sequence). This CDR3 has 16 amino acids. The CDR3 protein is CATSRDRQGIYNEQFF. Written as DNA, the CDR3 is TGTGCCACCAGCAGAGATCGGCAGGGGATCTACAATGAGCAGTTCTTC.

The V call is TRBV5-1, the J call TRBJ2-3, with D perhaps TRBD2 (5 bases). From germline, CDR1 is SGHRS and CDR2 YFSETQ. The CDR3 extends over 14 amino acids. The ends were cut back, 0 bases at V and 5 bases at J, with 10 bases in the middle. Here the CDR3 DNA reads TGCGCCAGCAGCTTGGCCGCGGCGGGAGATACGCAGTATTTT. This gives the protein CASSLAAAGDTQYF.

J is TRBJ2-1 and V is TRBV20-1, with 9 bases fitting TRBD2. There are 15 residues in the CDR3. Germline V lookup: CDR1 DFQATT, CDR2 SNEGSKA (reference sequence). Trimming took 1 base from V and 7 from J; bases not matched to a gene: 8. The CDR3 coding sequence is TGCAGTGCTAGAGGTCCCGCGGGAGGGGGGAATGAGCAGTTCTTC. As protein: CSARGPAGGGNEQFF.

This clonotype was observed at least ten times. V and J are TRBV6-5 and TRBJ1-3; D remains unclear. The V gene lost 4 bases and the J gene lost 4 bases, with 14 bases spanning the gap. Germline V gives CDR1 MNHEY, CDR2 SVGAGI. The CDR3 extends over 15 amino acids. The CDR3 spells CASSSEGLGGNTIYF. Written as DNA, the CDR3 is TGTGCCAGCAGTTCGGAAGGCCTGGGAGGAAACACCATATATTTT.

This clonotype was detected many times. The CDR3 loop is CASSLLSSSYEQYF. In nucleotides, the CDR3 is TGTGCCAGCAGTTTATTATCCAGCAGCTACGAGCAGTACTTC. V is TRBV27 and J is TRBJ2-7; no clear D. CDR1 is MNHEY, CDR2 SMNVEV, per germline (reference sequence). CDR3 length: 14 residues. V lost 1 base to trimming and J lost 3 bases, with 10 bases between them.

This clonotype appeared many times. This chain links TRBV20-1 with TRBJ2-3; 8 nucleotides match TRBD2. J lost 0 bases, V lost 5 bases, and 10 bases had no gene match. Germline V CDR1 and CDR2: DFQATT, SNEGSKA (reference sequence). The CDR3 has 16 amino acids. The chain's CDR3 is CSARGGTRGSTDTQYF. CDR3 in DNA: TGCAGTGCTCGAGGGGGGACTAGAGGTAGCACAGATACGCAGTATTTT.

This clonotype was picked up many times. This sequence joins TRBV20-1 and TRBJ2-1; perhaps TRBD2 as D (6 bases). The germline CDR1 and CDR2 sequences are DFQATT and SNEGSKA (reference sequence). Trimming left V 4 bases short and J 5 bases short, with 21 bases between. CDR3 length: 16 residues. The CDR3 loop is CSATRPGDTPNNEQFF. The CDR3 coding sequence is TGCAGTGCTACCCGCCCGGGGGATACCCCGAACAATGAGCAGTTCTTC.

J is TRBJ1-1 and V is TRBV6-1; tentatively, D is TRBD1 (6 bases). The V and J ends lost 7 bases and 3 bases respectively, with 12 bases between them. Germline V CDR1 and CDR2: MNHNS, SASEGT. This CDR3 contains 13 residues. CDR3 amino acids: CASTQGFYTEAFF. As DNA, the CDR3 is TGTGCCAGCACTCAGGGGTTTTACACTGAAGCTTTCTTT.

This clonotype has more than one count but fewer than ten. The chain employs TRBV7-9 and TRBJ2-4, with D perhaps TRBD1 or TRBD2 (5 bases each). The germline V and J ends were trimmed by 5 bases and 6 bases, with 17 bases remaining between them. The CDR3 sequence is 15 residues long. The V gene's germline CDR1 is SEHNR and CDR2 FQNEAQ (reference sequence). As DNA, the CDR3 is TGTGCCAGCAGCCCAGCTTTGGGACCCGGAAACATTCAGTACTTC. Translation: CASSPALGPGNIQYF.

This clonotype was observed many times. This chain joins TRBV5-1 and TRBJ2-1; 13 bases agree with TRBD2. V lost 4 bases, J lost 1 base, and 8 bases stayed unmatched. Germline V gene sequence: CDR1 SGHRS, CDR2 YFSETQ. This CDR3 region has 18 residues. DNA for the CDR3: TGCGCCAGCAGCCGCGTACTAGCGGGAGGGCCGTCCTACAATGAGCAGTTCTTC. Its protein product is CASSRVLAGGPSYNEQFF.

V usage is TRBV15 and J usage is TRBJ2-4; no clear D. The CDR3 runs to 11 residues. Germline-derived CDR1 and CDR2 are LNHNV and YYDKDF (reference sequence). Between the trimmed V and J ends, which lost 1 base and 9 bases, there was a span of 4 bases. The DNA of the CDR3 is TGTGCCACCAGCAGAGGGGTCATTCAGTACTTC. The encoded protein is CATSRGVIQYF. The whole variable domain, remainder taken from reference TRBV15 and TRBJ2-4, is DAMVIQNPRYQVTQFGKPVTLSCSQTLNHNVMYWYQQKSSQAPKLLFHYYDKDFNNEADTPDNFQSRRPNTSFCFLDIRSPGLGDTAMYLCATSRGVIQYFGAGTRLSVL.

This clonotype was observed many times. The chain has TRBV7-2 and TRBJ2-3; D is perhaps TRBD2 (6 bases). CDR3 length: 14 residues. Germline V CDR1 and CDR2: SGHTA, FQGNSA. V shed 5 bases and J shed 0 bases, with 9 bases lying between them. The CDR3 DNA is TGTGCCAGCAGCCGGGGACTCAGCACAGATACGCAGTATTTT. It codes for CASSRGLSTDTQYF. The full variable domain, with the rest looked up from reference TRBV7-2 and TRBJ2-3, is GAGVSQSPSNKVTEKGKDVELRCDPISGHTALYWYRQSLGQGLEFLIYFQGNSAPDKSGLPSDRFSAERTGGSVSTLTIQRTQQEDSAVYLCASSRGLSTDTQYFGPGTRLTVL.

The V and J genes are TRBV4-1 and TRBJ2-1; TRBD2 agrees at 10 bases. This CDR3 is built from 15 residues. Germline CDR1 and CDR2: MGHRA and YSYEKL. The V segment lost 2 bases and the J segment 2 bases; nucleotides outside the gene matches: 0. CDR3 sequence reads: CASSQSGRAYNEQFF. CDR3 coding DNA: TGCGCCAGCAGCCAAAGCGGGAGGGCCTACAATGAGCAGTTCTTC.

The sample holds many counts of this clonotype. The rearrangement uses TRBV20-1 and TRBJ1-2, with D unresolved. The CDR3 covers 13 residues. Germline V CDR1 and CDR2: DFQATT, SNEGSKA (reference sequence). V was pared by 2 bases and J by 0 bases, with 7 bases between. CDR3 sequence reads: CSARNPANYGYTF. CDR3 bases: TGCAGTGCTAGAAACCCTGCTAACTATGGCTACACCTTC.

In its sample, this clonotype was seen many times. The V gene is TRBV12-3 or TRBV12-4, the J gene TRBJ2-2, with a possible D match to TRBD1 (5 bases). The CDR3 is 12 residues long. V was trimmed by 6 bases and J by 5 bases, leaving 7 bases between them. The CDR3 bases are TGTGCCAGCAGCCCAGGGACCGGGGAGCTGTTTTTT. Protein: CASSPGTGELFF.

This clonotype was counted ten times or more. The chain is built from TRBV29-1 and TRBJ1-1; no definite D call. The germline V gene has CDR1 SQVTM and CDR2 ANQGSEA. The V end lost 8 bases, the J end lost 7 bases, and 11 bases lay between the germline ends. The CDR3 extends over 10 amino acids. The CDR3: CSLQAFEAFF. In DNA form, the CDR3 reads TGCAGCCTTCAGGCTTTTGAAGCTTTCTTT.

V usage is TRBV12-3 or TRBV12-4 and J usage is TRBJ2-5; D may match TRBD1 or TRBD2 (5 bases each). The CDR3 runs 15 residues. V was cut by 7 bases and J by 5 bases, with 20 bases left in between. The CDR3, as DNA: TGTGCCAGCACCCTAGGGCAGGGACGGATTGAGACCCAGTACTTC. Residues: CASTLGQGRIETQYF.

The chain is built from TRBV5-1 and TRBJ2-1, with D unresolved. The CDR3 is 12 amino acids. CDR1 is SGHRS, CDR2 YFSETQ, per germline. The V and J ends lost 1 base and 9 bases respectively, with 8 bases between them. In nucleotides, the CDR3 is TGCGCCAGCAGCTTGCAGTATAGTGAGCAGTTCTTC. Protein product: CASSLQYSEQFF.

This chain joins TRBV11-1 and TRBJ2-5, with 8 bases matching TRBD1. Losses at the gene ends were 3 bases for V and 5 bases for J; bases not matched to a gene: 17. The CDR3 is 18 residues long. Germline CDR1 is SGHAT and CDR2 is FQDESV (reference sequence). DNA of the CDR3: TGTGCCAGCAGCTTGGAAGCTTTGGGGCAGGGGGCGAGGGAGACCCAGTACTTC. It translates to CASSLEALGQGARETQYF.

The chain links TRBV7-6 to TRBJ1-1; D unresolved. The CDR3 extends over 16 amino acids. Germline CDR1 and CDR2: SGHVS and FNYEAQ. With 2 bases removed from V and 1 base from J, the gap between germline ends came to 14 bases. The CDR3 DNA is TGTGCCAGCAGCTTACGTCCAGGTGTGGGGAACACTGAAGCTTTCTTT. This gives the protein CASSLRPGVGNTEAFF.

The rearrangement links TRBV3-1 to TRBJ1-5; D is perhaps TRBD1 (6 bases). The CDR3 contains 14 residues. The V gene lost 1 base and the J gene lost 7 bases, with 11 bases spanning the gap. Germline loops: CDR1 LGHDT, CDR2 YNNKEL (reference sequence). The CDR3: CASSQVGGGQPQHF. Written as DNA, the CDR3 is TGTGCCAGCAGCCAAGTCGGGGGCGGGCAGCCCCAGCATTTT.